This T cell receptor beta chain was identified during a study of blood T cell repertoires in COVID-19. Generated by immunoSEQ multiplex PCR, the TCRdb table keeps only in-frame clones and is missing some. The data contain 98,000 or so clones, about 88% of them seen just once; the ten biggest clones take up more than 4.5%. The specimen was peripheral blood. The receptor's source is a human donor in a cohort sampled during active COVID-19.

For the CDR3, the DNA is TGTGCCAGCAGTTTGGCCCCCCGATGGGGCCTCAATCAGCCCCAGCATTTT. This encodes CASSLAPRWGLNQPQHF. The rearrangement links TRBV28 to TRBJ1-5, with D perhaps matching TRBD1 (5 bases). Per the germline V gene, CDR1 is MDHEN and CDR2 is SYDVKM. CDR3 length equals 17 residues. The ends were cut back, 3 bases at V and 3 bases at J, with 18 bases in the middle.